This TCR beta chain was captured in a study of blood T cells in healthy people across ages. General study results and limits: Measured against age, TCR beta diversity per million T cells decreased in a roughly linear manner.

Remarks on this clonotype: Its antigen is still unknown.

Through a sample-barcoded 5' primer and a J-beta primer mix, a second PCR was run for about 7 to 12 cycles. A template-switch adaptor that had 12 random nucleotides put a tag on each cDNA molecule. Sequencing of every sample gave 2.5 million or more CDR3-containing paired-end reads. TCRdb re-derived calls from the 5' RACE reads in MiXCR, one entry per CDR3 protein. Of around 1.7 million distinct CDR3 sequences listed, roughly 28% were seen once; the top ten hold 7.7%. The TCR was taken from a woman aged 25 to 39 in good health. The source material was blood.

For the CDR3, the DNA is TGTGCCAGTAGTGGGGACCCCACCGGGGAGCTGTTTTTT. Translation: CASSGDPTGELFF. The gene calls are TRBV19 and TRBJ2-2; either TRBD1 or TRBD2 may fit D (5 bases each). The CDR3 length is 13 residues. From germline, CDR1 is LNHDA and CDR2 SQIVND (reference sequence). V lost 5 bases, J lost 4 bases, and 8 bases lay in between.